This TCR beta chain was documented in a study of graft-versus-host responses after intestinal transplantation. Study background: Transplants were multivisceral, liver-intestinal, or isolated intestinal. Each recipient received anti-thymocyte globulin induction, then tacrolimus and steroids for approximately three years.

Remarks on this clone: Its antigen is as yet unknown.

The assay was immunoSEQ multiplex PCR, and TCRdb's table has in-frame clones only and misses some. The repertoire holds about 73,000 clones, with nearly 90% as singletons. Germline assignment: CDR1 MNHEY and CDR2 SMNVEV (reference sequence). V trimming: 0 bases; J trimming: 1 base; junction bases outside the gene matches: 7. The CDR3 sequence is 19 residues long. Overall study findings and caveats: GvH clones were identified in recipient marrow, with some first appearing in ileum or blood. Those patients showing graft-donor T cell macrochimerism displayed high graft-versus-host to host-versus-graft clonal ratios in allografts.

Sequencing used unstimulated CD8+ T cells sorted from spleen or lymph node cells, obtained before transplant. The sequence was collected from a human donor who was the organ donor for an intestinal transplant. This sequence joins TRBV27 and TRBJ2-6; 9 bases map to TRBD2. The CDR3 is CASSLSSAGGWSGANVLTF. The CDR3 nucleotides read TGTGCCAGCAGTTTATCGTCAGCGGGGGGTTGGTCTGGGGCCAACGTCCTGACTTTC.